The clone carrying this T cell receptor beta chain came up a few times. Its antigen is currently unknown. CDR1 and CDR2 (germline): SGHRS, YFSETQ. CDR3 size: 21 residues. Losses at the gene ends were 0 bases for V and 0 bases for J; bases not matched to a gene: 13. The sample originates from a study of breast tumors, draining lymph nodes, adjacent tissues. Findings of the study overall: Tumor repertoires ranked between lymph nodes and nontumor tissue in diversity, with V and J gene preferences.

TCRdb processed the multiplex PCR reads anew with MiXCR; each CDR3 protein has one entry. In the table there are approximately 190,000 distinct CDR3 sequences, around 29% of which are singletons. The lymph nodes were axillary draining lymph nodes from breast cancer patients. This chain joins TRBV5-1 and TRBJ2-4; 12 positions match TRBD2. Material: axillary lymph node tissue. This TCR was recovered from a female donor with breast cancer. Some clones in this sample may be carry-over from other donors' samples. The CDR3 DNA sequence: TGCGCCAGCAGCTTGGCCCCCGGGGCTAGCGGGAGGGCTTTAGCCAAAAACATTCAGTACTTC. This codes for CASSLAPGASGRALAKNIQYF.